This T cell receptor beta chain was recovered during a study of T cells after posttransplantation cyclophosphamide. This CDR3 has 15 amino acids. Germline V gene lookup returns CDR1 SEHNR and CDR2 FQNEAQ (reference sequence). V lost 5 bases and J 0 bases, leaving 8 bases between the germline ends. This clone showed up many times. The table came from immunoSEQ multiplex PCR; TCRdb's copy has only in-frame clones and leaves some out. The sample has about 14,000 clones, none seen only once. Busulfan-fludarabine conditioning, marrow transplant, and cyclophosphamide on days +3 and +4 were administered. This chain connects TRBV7-9 to TRBJ2-6; D is uncertain. The sequencing here drew on PBMCs, taken 1162 days after allogeneic stem cell transplant with posttransplant cyclophosphamide. This TCR came from a female patient in her thirties or forties who received an allogeneic stem cell transplant from a related donor, was CMV-positive, and had no GVHD. Some T cells may arise from the graft donor. As DNA, the CDR3 is TGTGCCAGCAGCCCACAGAGCTCTGGGGCCAACGTCCTGACTTTC. Residues: CASSPQSSGANVLTF.